The sequence of this T cell receptor beta chain was determined in a study of control samples from healthy donors and cancer patients. V was shortened by 4 bases and J by 4 bases, with 11 bases between the two germline ends. Germline CDR1 and CDR2: SGHTA and FQGNSA. This CDR3 region has 14 residues. Sequencing used immunoSEQ multiplex PCR; TCRdb keeps in-frame clones, though not all of them. The data contain 150,000 to 200,000 clones, around 90% of them singletons. This sequence was found in a woman between 45 and 60 years old in good health. This sequence joins TRBV7-2 and TRBJ1-3; D perhaps matches TRBD1 (5 bases). Sequencing was done on a sample of blood. CDR3 sequence: CASSYQTAGNTIYF. As DNA, the CDR3 is TGTGCCAGCAGCTATCAGACAGCAGGAAACACCATATATTTT.